These T cell receptor beta chains were read from a single sample in a study of immune evolution from preneoplasia to lung adenocarcinoma. The table came from immunoSEQ multiplex PCR; TCRdb's copy has only in-frame clones and leaves some out. The repertoire has some 4,900 clones, 65% to 80% of them found once; the top ten carry more than 9%. Specimen: FFPE minimally invasive lung adenocarcinoma tissue. Every receptor here comes from a person aged 70 to 85 with lung adenocarcinoma. Each CDR3 is given with its conserved first and last residue. Each record gives: V gene, D gene, clone size, J gene, CDR3 protein, CDR3 DNA. The D gene is left open where the match is weak. Clone size is given for some rows only: seen once, a few or many times, or a class if the clone is expanded.

V gene: TRBV10-3; D gene: TRBD2; clone size: -; J gene: TRBJ2-3; CDR3 protein: CAINHSGGSTDTQYF; CDR3 DNA: TGTGCCATCAACCATAGCGGGGGGAGCACAGATACGCAGTATTTT
V gene: TRBV5-8; D gene: -; clone size: few; J gene: TRBJ1-4; CDR3 protein: CASSSRAKEKLFF; CDR3 DNA: TGTGCCAGCAGCTCTCGGGCTAAGGAAAAACTGTTTTTT
V gene: TRBV2; D gene: TRBD1; clone size: -; J gene: TRBJ2-1; CDR3 protein: CASSVGQGRTFF; CDR3 DNA: TGTGCCAGCAGCGTAGGACAGGGAAGGACGTTCTTC
V gene: TRBV20-1; D gene: -; clone size: -; J gene: TRBJ2-7; CDR3 protein: CSAEIRDEQYF; CDR3 DNA: TGCAGTGCAGAAATTAGGGACGAGCAGTACTTC
V gene: TRBV5-1; D gene: -; clone size: -; J gene: TRBJ2-7; CDR3 protein: CASSLDLGAFGEQYF; CDR3 DNA: TGCGCCAGCAGCTTGGATCTGGGAGCGTTTGGGGAGCAGTACTTC
V gene: TRBV28; D gene: TRBD2; clone size: -; J gene: TRBJ2-1; CDR3 protein: CASPPRGLAESNEQFF; CDR3 DNA: TGTGCCAGCCCCCCGAGGGGACTAGCTGAATCCAATGAGCAGTTCTTC
V gene: TRBV4-1; D gene: TRBD1; clone size: few; J gene: TRBJ2-5; CDR3 protein: CASSPSGQVQETQYF; CDR3 DNA: TGCGCCAGCAGCCCGTCGGGACAGGTCCAAGAGACCCAGTACTTC
V gene: TRBV29-1; D gene: -; clone size: -; J gene: TRBJ2-5; CDR3 protein: CSVGRYQETQYF; CDR3 DNA: TGCAGCGTTGGCAGATACCAAGAGACCCAGTACTTC
V gene: TRBV29-1; D gene: TRBD2; clone size: -; J gene: TRBJ2-3; CDR3 protein: CSVEDLRGLAGGPDTQYF; CDR3 DNA: TGCAGCGTTGAAGATCTTCGAGGACTAGCGGGAGGCCCAGATACGCAGTATTTT
V gene: TRBV5-1; D gene: -; clone size: -; J gene: TRBJ1-2; CDR3 protein: CASSPGAYYGYTF; CDR3 DNA: TGCGCCAGCAGCCCCGGGGCGTACTATGGCTACACCTTC
V gene: TRBV30; D gene: -; clone size: -; J gene: TRBJ2-1; CDR3 protein: CAWSANYNEQFF; CDR3 DNA: TGTGCCTGGAGTGCCAATTACAATGAGCAGTTCTTC
V gene: TRBV29-1; D gene: -; clone size: -; J gene: TRBJ2-1; CDR3 protein: CSVELLSSYNEQFF; CDR3 DNA: TGCAGCGTTGAGCTCCTCAGCTCCTACAATGAGCAGTTCTTC
V gene: TRBV30; D gene: TRBD1; clone size: -; J gene: TRBJ1-5; CDR3 protein: CAWSVQGDQPQHF; CDR3 DNA: TGTGCCTGGAGTGTACAGGGGGATCAGCCCCAGCATTTT
V gene: TRBV10-3; D gene: -; clone size: -; J gene: TRBJ2-3; CDR3 protein: CAISELAGTTTDTQYF; CDR3 DNA: TGTGCCATCAGTGAGTTGGCAGGGACGACCACAGATACGCAGTATTTT
V gene: TRBV5-1; D gene: TRBD1; clone size: -; J gene: TRBJ2-1; CDR3 protein: CASRSRQGSGHEQFF; CDR3 DNA: TGCGCCAGCAGATCTAGACAGGGGTCAGGACATGAGCAGTTCTTC